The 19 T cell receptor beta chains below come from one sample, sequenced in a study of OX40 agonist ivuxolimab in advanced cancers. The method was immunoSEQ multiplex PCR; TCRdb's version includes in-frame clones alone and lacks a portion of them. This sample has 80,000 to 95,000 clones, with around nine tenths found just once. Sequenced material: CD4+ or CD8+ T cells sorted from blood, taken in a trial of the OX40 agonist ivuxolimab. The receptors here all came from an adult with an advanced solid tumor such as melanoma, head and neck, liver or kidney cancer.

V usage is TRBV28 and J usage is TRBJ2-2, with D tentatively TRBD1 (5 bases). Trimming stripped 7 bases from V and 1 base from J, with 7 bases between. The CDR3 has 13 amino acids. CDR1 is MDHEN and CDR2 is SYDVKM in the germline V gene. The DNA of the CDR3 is TGTGCCAGCAAGCAGGGGAACACCGGGGAGCTGTTTTTT. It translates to CASKQGNTGELFF.

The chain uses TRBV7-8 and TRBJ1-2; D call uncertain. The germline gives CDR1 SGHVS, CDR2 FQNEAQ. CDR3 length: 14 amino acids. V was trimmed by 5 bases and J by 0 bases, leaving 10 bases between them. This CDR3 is CASSPQPANYGYTF. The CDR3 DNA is TGTGCCAGCAGCCCCCAGCCCGCTAACTATGGCTACACCTTC.

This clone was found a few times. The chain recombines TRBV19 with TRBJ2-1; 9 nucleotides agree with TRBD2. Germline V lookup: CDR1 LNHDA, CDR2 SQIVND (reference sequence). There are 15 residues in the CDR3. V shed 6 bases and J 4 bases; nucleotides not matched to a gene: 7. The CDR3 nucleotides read TGTGCCAGTAGCCAACTAGCGGGCGCTTACAATGAGCAGTTCTTC. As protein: CASSQLAGAYNEQFF. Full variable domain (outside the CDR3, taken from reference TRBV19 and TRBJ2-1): DGGITQSPKYLFRKEGQNVTLSCEQNLNHDAMYWYRQDPGQGLRLIYYSQIVNDFQKGDIAEGYSVSREKKESFPLTVTSAQKNPTAFYLCASSQLAGAYNEQFFGPGTRLTVL.

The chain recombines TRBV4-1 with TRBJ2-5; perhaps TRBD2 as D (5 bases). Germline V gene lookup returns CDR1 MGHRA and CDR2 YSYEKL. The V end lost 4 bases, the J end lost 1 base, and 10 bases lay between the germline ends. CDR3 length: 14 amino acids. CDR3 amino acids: CASSPGLFQETQYF. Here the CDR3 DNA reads TGCGCCAGCAGCCCCGGACTGTTCCAAGAGACCCAGTACTTC.

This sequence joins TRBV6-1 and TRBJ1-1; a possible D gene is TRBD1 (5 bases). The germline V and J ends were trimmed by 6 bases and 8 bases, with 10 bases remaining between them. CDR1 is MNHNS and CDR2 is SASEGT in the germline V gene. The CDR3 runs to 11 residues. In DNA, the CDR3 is TGTGCCAGCAGCAGGGAGGTCGAAGCTTTCTTT. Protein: CASSREVEAFF.

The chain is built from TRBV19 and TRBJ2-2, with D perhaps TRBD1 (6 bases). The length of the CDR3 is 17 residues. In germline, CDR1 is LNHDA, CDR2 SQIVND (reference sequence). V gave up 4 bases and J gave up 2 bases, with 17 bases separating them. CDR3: CASSTREADRNTGELFF. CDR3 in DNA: TGTGCCAGTAGTACTCGAGAGGCGGACAGAAACACCGGGGAGCTGTTTTTT. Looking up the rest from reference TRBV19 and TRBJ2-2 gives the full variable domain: DGGITQSPKYLFRKEGQNVTLSCEQNLNHDAMYWYRQDPGQGLRLIYYSQIVNDFQKGDIAEGYSVSREKKESFPLTVTSAQKNPTAFYLCASSTREADRNTGELFFGEGSRLTVL.

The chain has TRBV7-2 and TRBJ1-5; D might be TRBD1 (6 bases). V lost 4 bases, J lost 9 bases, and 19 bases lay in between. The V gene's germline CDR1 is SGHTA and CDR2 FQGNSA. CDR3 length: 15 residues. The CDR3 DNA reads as TGTGCCAGCAGCTCGGACAGCCATCAAGCTCGGCCCCAGCATTTT. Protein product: CASSSDSHQARPQHF.

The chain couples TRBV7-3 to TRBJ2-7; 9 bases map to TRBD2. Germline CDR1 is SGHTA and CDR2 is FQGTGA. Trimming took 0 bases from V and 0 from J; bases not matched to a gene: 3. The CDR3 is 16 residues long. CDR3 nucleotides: TGTGCCAGCAGCTTAACGGGGGGACTAGCCTCCTACGAGCAGTACTTC. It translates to CASSLTGGLASYEQYF.

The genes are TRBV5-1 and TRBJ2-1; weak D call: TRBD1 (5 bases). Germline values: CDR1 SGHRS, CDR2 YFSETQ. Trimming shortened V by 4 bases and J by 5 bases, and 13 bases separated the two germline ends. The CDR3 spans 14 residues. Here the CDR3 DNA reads TGCGCCAGCAGCCCAGGGATAACCGACAATGAGCAGTTCTTC. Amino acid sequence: CASSPGITDNEQFF.

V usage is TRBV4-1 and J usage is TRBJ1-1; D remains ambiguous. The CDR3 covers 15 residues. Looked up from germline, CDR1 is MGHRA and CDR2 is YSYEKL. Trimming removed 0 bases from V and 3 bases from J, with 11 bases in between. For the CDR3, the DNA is TGCGCCAGCAGCCAAGATGGCAGGATCTACACTGAAGCTTTCTTT. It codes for CASSQDGRIYTEAFF.

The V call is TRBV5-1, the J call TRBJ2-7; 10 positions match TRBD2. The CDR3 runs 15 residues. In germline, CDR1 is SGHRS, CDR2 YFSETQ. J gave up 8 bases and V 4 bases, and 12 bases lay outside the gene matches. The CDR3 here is CASSALEREGPKQYF. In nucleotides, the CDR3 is TGCGCCAGCAGCGCACTAGAGCGGGAGGGCCCGAAGCAGTACTTC.

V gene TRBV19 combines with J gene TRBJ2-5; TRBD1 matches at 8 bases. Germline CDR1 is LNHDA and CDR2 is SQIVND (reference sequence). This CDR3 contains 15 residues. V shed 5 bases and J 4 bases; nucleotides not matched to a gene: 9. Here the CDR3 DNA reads TGTGCCAGTAGTTTCGGACAGGGTAATAGAGAGACCCAGTACTTC. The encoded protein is CASSFGQGNRETQYF.

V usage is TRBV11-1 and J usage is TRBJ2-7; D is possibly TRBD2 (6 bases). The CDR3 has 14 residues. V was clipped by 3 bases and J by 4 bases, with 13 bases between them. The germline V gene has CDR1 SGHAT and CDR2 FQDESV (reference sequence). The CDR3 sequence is CASSLLRGGYEQYF. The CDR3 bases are TGTGCCAGCAGCTTGTTGCGGGGCGGGTACGAGCAGTACTTC.

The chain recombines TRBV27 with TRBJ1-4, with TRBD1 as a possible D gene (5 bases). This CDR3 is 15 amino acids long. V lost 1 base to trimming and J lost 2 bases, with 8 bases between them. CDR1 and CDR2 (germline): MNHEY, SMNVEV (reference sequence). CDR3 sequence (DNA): TGTGCCAGCAGTTTATTTGGGGGTACTAATGAAAAACTGTTTTTT. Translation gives CASSLFGGTNEKLFF.

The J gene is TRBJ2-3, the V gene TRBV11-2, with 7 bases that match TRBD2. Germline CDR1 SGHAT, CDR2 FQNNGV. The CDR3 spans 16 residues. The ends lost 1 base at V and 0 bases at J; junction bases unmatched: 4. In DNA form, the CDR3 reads TGTGCCAGCAGCTTAGTTGGCGGGAGTAGCACAGATACGCAGTATTTT. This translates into CASSLVGGSSTDTQYF. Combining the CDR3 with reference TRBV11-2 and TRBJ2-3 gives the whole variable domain EAGVAQSPRYKIIEKRQSVAFWCNPISGHATLYWYQQILGQGPKLLIQFQNNGVVDDSQLPKDRFSAERLKGVDSTLKIQPAKLEDSAVYLCASSLVGGSSTDTQYFGPGTRLTVL.

This CDR3 is CASSSLAGRNEQYF. The CDR3 nucleotides read TGTGCCAGCTCCTCCTTAGCGGGTCGCAACGAGCAGTACTTC. The chain is built from TRBV18 and TRBJ2-7; 7 bases agree with TRBD2. Germline values: CDR1 KGHSH, CDR2 LQKENI. V was clipped by 6 bases and J by 5 bases; unmatched bases: 10. This CDR3 is built from 14 residues.

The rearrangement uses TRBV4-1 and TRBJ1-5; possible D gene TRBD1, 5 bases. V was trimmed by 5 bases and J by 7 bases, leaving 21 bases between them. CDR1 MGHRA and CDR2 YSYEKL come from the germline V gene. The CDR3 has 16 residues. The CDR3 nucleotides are TGCGCCAGCAGCTCCGTCAACCTAGTCGGGGGGCAGCCCCAGCATTTT. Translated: CASSSVNLVGGQPQHF.

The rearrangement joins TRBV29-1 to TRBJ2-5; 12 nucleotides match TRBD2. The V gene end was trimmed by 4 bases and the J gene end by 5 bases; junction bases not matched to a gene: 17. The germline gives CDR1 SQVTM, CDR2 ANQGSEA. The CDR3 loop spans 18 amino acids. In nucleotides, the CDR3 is TGCAGCGTTGTTTCTGGGACTAGCGGGTTGTCTTCGTGGGAGACCCAGTACTTC. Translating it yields CSVVSGTSGLSSWETQYF.

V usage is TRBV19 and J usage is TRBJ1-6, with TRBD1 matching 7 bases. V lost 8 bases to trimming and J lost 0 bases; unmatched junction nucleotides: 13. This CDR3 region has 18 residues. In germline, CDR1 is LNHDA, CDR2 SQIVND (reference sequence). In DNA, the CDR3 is TGTGCCAGTCCTCAGGGGGACCACTCAAGCTCCTATAATTCACCCCTCCACTTT. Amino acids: CASPQGDHSSSYNSPLHF.